Each of the 20 T cell receptor beta chains below was sequenced from the same sample in a study of CD8 T cells in ankylosing spondylitis. Study outcomes and limitations: There was a TCR beta motif, made of several highly homologous variants, that appeared characteristic of ankylosing spondylitis blood.

No antigens are known for them. TCRdb analysed the 5' RACE reads with MiXCR anew, one entry per CDR3 protein. The sample yields about 700,000 distinct CDR3 sequences, around a fifth seen once. The sequenced sample was blood, either unsorted or a sorted T cell fraction (not recorded which). The receptors shown here come from a male donor with ankylosing spondylitis.

The chain joins TRBV12-5 to TRBJ1-4, with 10 nucleotides matching TRBD1. This CDR3 is 18 amino acids long. Germline CDR1 is LGHNT and CDR2 is FRNRAP. J was trimmed by 3 bases and V by 0 bases; bases with no gene match: 7. CDR3 region: CASGLVRTGGMANEKLFF. The CDR3, as DNA: TGTGCTAGTGGTTTGGTACGGACAGGGGGGATGGCTAATGAAAAACTGTTTTTT.

This clonotype was counted many times. The CDR3 region has the DNA TGTGCCACCCGATCTACGGCGAACTACGACCCTAGCACAGATACGCAGTATTTT. Translation: CATRSTANYDPSTDTQYF. The chain links TRBV15 to TRBJ2-3; D not resolved. The CDR3 loop spans 18 amino acids. Trimming removed 8 bases from V and 0 bases from J, with 24 bases in between. CDR1 and CDR2 from the germline V gene are LNHNV and YYDKDF (reference sequence).

The V and J genes are TRBV6-1 and TRBJ2-1; 8 positions match TRBD1. CDR1 and CDR2 from the germline V gene are MNHNS and SASEGT. V shed 4 bases and J 6 bases; nucleotides not matched to a gene: 8. This CDR3 contains 15 residues. The CDR3 sequence is CASSAGQVISNEQFF. The DNA of the CDR3 is TGTGCCAGCAGTGCGGGACAGGTTATATCCAATGAGCAGTTCTTC.

This clonotype has only a few counts. The rearrangement joins TRBV6-1 to TRBJ2-3; D is ambiguous. Germline loops: CDR1 MNHNS, CDR2 SASEGT. The CDR3 runs to 14 residues. With 6 bases removed from V and 3 bases from J, the gap between germline ends came to 13 bases. Here the CDR3 DNA reads TGTGCCAGCAGCGTGAGGAGTCGAACAGATACGCAGTATTTT. Translation: CASSVRSRTDTQYF.

The chain recombines TRBV6-1 with TRBJ2-7; the D is unclear. V was trimmed by 6 bases and J by 1 base, leaving 13 bases between them. The CDR3 covers 14 residues. The germline gives CDR1 MNHNS, CDR2 SASEGT. CDR3 DNA: TGTGCCAGCAGAAGGGATCTGCTGTCCTACGAGCAGTACTTC. Its translation is CASRRDLLSYEQYF.

CDR3: CASSGGRPDTQYF. The CDR3 DNA sequence: TGTGCCAGCAGCGGGGGGCGCCCAGATACGCAGTATTTT. J is TRBJ2-3 and V is TRBV27, with a possible D match to TRBD2 (7 bases). There are 13 residues in the CDR3. V was shortened by 6 bases and J by 4 bases, with 11 bases between the two germline ends. Germline V gives CDR1 MNHEY, CDR2 SMNVEV (reference sequence).

This clonotype was seen repeatedly, ten times or more. J is TRBJ2-7 and V is TRBV12-3 or TRBV12-4; D is possibly TRBD1 (6 bases). V lost 4 bases and J 1 base, leaving 14 bases between the germline ends. The CDR3 length is 15 residues. The CDR3 DNA follows: TGTGCCAGCAGTTCGTCCGGGACAAAGTCCTACGAGCAGTACTTC. It specifies CASSSSGTKSYEQYF.

This clonotype was observed a few times. This chain joins TRBV14 and TRBJ2-1, with D tentatively TRBD1 (5 bases). CDR1 is SGHDN and CDR2 is FVKESK in the germline V gene. The V end lost 3 bases, the J end lost 10 bases, and 13 bases lay between the germline ends. CDR3 length: 13 amino acids. The CDR3 sequence: CASSQGLQEEQFF. Here the CDR3 DNA reads TGTGCCAGCAGCCAGGGGCTACAGGAAGAGCAGTTCTTC.

This clonotype has only a few counts. The V and J genes are TRBV24-1 and TRBJ1-1, with D perhaps matching TRBD1 (5 bases). The V gene's germline CDR1 is KGHDR and CDR2 SFDVKD. V lost 3 bases, J lost 7 bases, and 8 bases lay in between. The CDR3 covers 12 residues. The CDR3 spells CATSDLTDEAFF. CDR3 DNA: TGTGCCACCAGTGATCTGACAGATGAAGCTTTCTTT.

This clonotype was found a few times. The chain recombines TRBV29-1 with TRBJ2-1; possible D gene TRBD2, 7 bases. V gave up 6 bases and J gave up 4 bases, with 19 bases separating them. The CDR3 length is 15 residues. Looked up from germline, CDR1 is SQVTM and CDR2 is ANQGSEA. The CDR3 loop reads CSVTRGAGQYNEQFF. The CDR3, as DNA: TGCAGCGTAACCCGGGGAGCGGGACAATACAATGAGCAGTTCTTC.

This clonotype occurred a few times. The J gene is TRBJ1-6, the V gene TRBV20-1; the D is unclear. The V end lost 7 bases, the J end lost 5 bases, and 9 bases lay between the germline ends. The CDR3 consists of 12 residues. In germline, CDR1 is DFQATT, CDR2 SNEGSKA (reference sequence). The CDR3 region has the DNA TGCAGTGTAGGTGGTGATAATTCACCCCTCCACTTT. As protein: CSVGGDNSPLHF.

Only a few counts were recorded for this clonotype. The chain is built from TRBV4-2 and TRBJ2-2; the D gene is possibly TRBD1 (5 bases). The CDR3 has 19 amino acids. Germline V lookup: CDR1 LGHNA, CDR2 YNFKEQ. The V end was cut by 1 base, the J end by 0 bases, with 18 bases between. The CDR3 here is CASSQGSGIRQSNTGELFF. The CDR3 DNA reads TGTGCCAGCAGCCAAGGTTCCGGAATAAGACAGTCGAACACCGGGGAGCTGTTTTTT.

This clonotype occurred a few times. The J gene is TRBJ2-4, the V gene TRBV27; TRBD1 agrees at 7 bases. The CDR3 loop spans 15 amino acids. With 0 bases clipped from V and 8 bases from J, the junction kept 7 bases outside the gene matches. Germline CDR1 MNHEY, CDR2 SMNVEV (reference sequence). The CDR3 region is CASSLSQTGIDIQYF. Here the CDR3 DNA reads TGTGCCAGCAGTTTATCCCAGACAGGGATAGACATTCAGTACTTC.

This clonotype has a handful of counts. This chain joins TRBV20-1 and TRBJ2-1; D is possibly TRBD1 (5 bases). The germline V gene has CDR1 DFQATT and CDR2 SNEGSKA (reference sequence). This CDR3 comprises 13 residues. Trimming pared 3 bases from V and 8 bases from J, leaving 14 bases between. The CDR3 here is CSARGLGGDEQFF. The DNA for the CDR3 is TGCAGTGCTAGGGGGCTAGGTGGTGATGAGCAGTTCTTC.

J is TRBJ2-6 and V is TRBV19; 7 bases agree with TRBD1. The CDR3 runs to 14 residues. The germline V gene encodes CDR1 LNHDA and CDR2 SQIVND (reference sequence). Trimming took 6 bases from V and 5 from J; bases not matched to a gene: 4. CDR3 in DNA: TGTGCCAGTAGACAGGGGCTCTGGGCCAACGTCCTGACTTTC. This encodes CASRQGLWANVLTF. The complete variable domain, with remaining parts taken from reference TRBV19 and TRBJ2-6, reads DGGITQSPKYLFRKEGQNVTLSCEQNLNHDAMYWYRQDPGQGLRLIYYSQIVNDFQKGDIAEGYSVSREKKESFPLTVTSAQKNPTAFYLCASRQGLWANVLTFGAGSRLTVL.

The chain uses TRBV3-1 and TRBJ2-1, with TRBD2 matching over 7 bases. Germline-derived CDR1 and CDR2 are LGHDT and YNNKEL (reference sequence). This CDR3 contains 16 residues. J was trimmed by 2 bases and V by 5 bases; bases with no gene match: 9. The CDR3 nucleotides are TGTGCCAGCAGCGGAGTGCCTAGCGGAACCTACAATGAGCAGTTCTTC. Translation: CASSGVPSGTYNEQFF.

This clonotype has more than one count but fewer than ten. The V call is TRBV12-3 or TRBV12-4, the J call TRBJ1-4; tentative D call: TRBD1 (6 bases). Trimming pared 3 bases from V and 5 bases from J, leaving 13 bases between. CDR3 length equals 15 residues. CDR3 coding DNA: TGTGCCAGCAGTTTCGGGGGCAGCCTAAATGAAAAACTGTTTTTT. This encodes CASSFGGSLNEKLFF.

This sequence joins TRBV25-1 and TRBJ2-7, with D tentatively TRBD1 (5 bases). Per germline, CDR1 MGHDK and CDR2 SYGVNS. The CDR3 is made up of 14 amino acids. V gave up 3 bases and J gave up 4 bases, with 13 bases separating them. In nucleotides, the CDR3 is TGTGCCAGCAGTGATAAGGGAAGGGGATACGAGCAGTACTTC. Translating gives CASSDKGRGYEQYF.

This clonotype was counted a few times. The chain links TRBV7-2 to TRBJ1-2, with 7 positions matching TRBD1. CDR3 length equals 16 residues. Trimming cost V 5 bases and J 8 bases; bases outside gene matches: 17. Germline V CDR1 and CDR2: SGHTA, FQGNSA. This chain's CDR3 is CASSPRQGRSYRGYTF. The CDR3 DNA reads TGTGCCAGCAGCCCCCGACAGGGTCGGTCCTATAGAGGCTACACCTTC.

This clonotype was counted between two and nine times. This rearrangement joins TRBV27 to TRBJ2-3, with D tentatively TRBD1 or TRBD2 (5 bases each). Trimming took 6 bases from V and 0 from J, leaving 13 bases between them. This CDR3 has 15 amino acids. In germline, CDR1 is MNHEY, CDR2 SMNVEV (reference sequence). The CDR3 protein is CASSPTRDSTDTQYF. For the CDR3, the DNA is TGTGCCAGCAGCCCCACTCGGGACAGCACAGATACGCAGTATTTT.